What follows describes a single T cell receptor beta chain. Antigen unknown. Fresh peripheral blood, more than 9 ml, yielded the PBMCs. This entry is derived from a study of T cells in Graves' hyperthyroidism and ophthalmopathy. About the study: Sampling of peripheral blood happened at initial diagnosis, prior to any treatment.

What was amplified from RNA transcripts were TCR beta CDR3 regions. The HTBI primer set was used in a first-round RT-PCR of the TCR CDR3. TCRdb used MiXCR to reprocess the multiplex PCR reads, holding one entry per CDR3 protein. Of under 650,000 distinct CDR3 sequences listed, around 16% were seen once; the top ten hold less than 4.5%. There are 15 residues in the CDR3. CDR1 is SGHAT and CDR2 is FQNNGV in the germline V gene. Trimming took 6 bases from V and 3 from J, leaving 18 bases between them. Findings and limits, study-wide: In the blood, most expanded thyroid clonotypes above 0.001 appeared as well.

This receptor was identified in a woman aged 30 to 39 with Graves' hyperthyroidism. Sample: blood. This rearrangement joins TRBV11-2 to TRBJ2-7; the D gene is possibly TRBD2 (6 bases). The CDR3 spells CASSLTTSLSYEQYF. The CDR3 nucleotides are TGTGCCAGCAGTTTGACTACTAGCCTTAGCTACGAGCAGTACTTC.